This TCR beta chain derives from a study of OX40 agonist ivuxolimab in advanced cancers. Study-level background: Three patients had partial responses: one hepatocellular carcinoma, two cutaneous melanoma.

Germline loops: CDR1 SGDLS, CDR2 YYNGEE. Trimming left V 2 bases short and J 2 bases short, with 10 bases between. This CDR3 spans 14 amino acids. Comments on this clone: Antigen: not known.

The table came from immunoSEQ multiplex PCR; TCRdb's copy has only in-frame clones and leaves some out. The table shows roughly 110,000 clones, with approximately 90% occurring only once. Autoimmune disease history or systemic immunosuppression disqualified patients. Whole-study findings and limits: In the expanded peripheral T cells, antigen specificity was never determined. Among the least clonally expanded were partial responders at 0.1-3.0 mg/kg.

The clonotype comes from an adult with an advanced solid tumor such as melanoma, head and neck, liver or kidney cancer. This sequence joins TRBV9 and TRBJ1-2; D is unclear. Sequenced material: CD4+ or CD8+ T cells sorted from blood, taken in a trial of the OX40 agonist ivuxolimab. The CDR3 reads CASSVMDGNYGYTF. The CDR3 bases are TGTGCCAGCAGCGTTATGGACGGGAACTATGGCTACACCTTC.